This T cell receptor (beta chain) appears in the sequencing data of a study of cytomegalovirus exposure and HLA in healthy donors. Study-level background: An earlier analysis identified 120 million or so unique TCR beta sequences in about 180 million T cells. Study-wide results and limits: In a later analysis, several top co-occurrence clusters appeared linked to parvovirus B19, influenza, CMV and Epstein-Barr virus. Association of a missense DCLRE1C variant with TCR beta V- and J-gene trimming was reported in a later analysis. Later analysis indicated greater clonal expansion among HLA-associated TCR beta chains than among equally common other chains.

PCR used 60 Vbeta primers and 13 Jbeta primers. Produced via immunoSEQ multiplex PCR; TCRdb's table is partial and in-frame only. Of 90,000 to 140,000 clones listed, 12% to 15% are singletons. As for this clone: The antigen remains undetermined.

Germline V gene lookup returns CDR1 SGHRS and CDR2 YFSETQ. V gave up 4 bases and J gave up 4 bases; unmatched junction bases: 6. The CDR3 length is 15 residues. The TCR comes from a female donor in good health and CMV-seronegative. The J gene is TRBJ2-5, the V gene TRBV5-1; 11 nucleotides align to TRBD1. Sequencing input: PBMCs. The CDR3 DNA sequence: TGCGCCAGCAGCCCCCGGGACAGGGGGATAGAGACCCAGTACTTC. It translates to CASSPRDRGIETQYF.